This TCR beta chain emerged from a study of PD-1 blockade in classical Hodgkin lymphoma. Profiling relied on immunoSEQ multiplex PCR, and the TCRdb table lists in-frame clones only, not all of them. The sample yields about 21,000 clones, roughly 77% seen once. As for time point: cycle 4 day 1 (C4D1), after about 6 weeks of nivolumab. Relapse after autologous stem cell transplantation occurred in every patient, and brentuximab vedotin exposure varied. The V end was cut by 7 bases, the J end by 1 base, with 11 bases between. There are 14 residues in the CDR3. Germline-derived CDR1 and CDR2 are ENHRY and SYGVKD.

The rearrangement joins TRBV10-3 to TRBJ2-1; D unclear. This receptor was taken from a human donor with classical Hodgkin lymphoma. Source: peripheral blood mononuclear cells (PBMCs), taken before the fourth cycle of nivolumab. The CDR3 loop is CAIKAGTSYNEQFF. The CDR3 region has the DNA TGTGCCATCAAGGCCGGCACTTCCTACAATGAGCAGTTCTTC.